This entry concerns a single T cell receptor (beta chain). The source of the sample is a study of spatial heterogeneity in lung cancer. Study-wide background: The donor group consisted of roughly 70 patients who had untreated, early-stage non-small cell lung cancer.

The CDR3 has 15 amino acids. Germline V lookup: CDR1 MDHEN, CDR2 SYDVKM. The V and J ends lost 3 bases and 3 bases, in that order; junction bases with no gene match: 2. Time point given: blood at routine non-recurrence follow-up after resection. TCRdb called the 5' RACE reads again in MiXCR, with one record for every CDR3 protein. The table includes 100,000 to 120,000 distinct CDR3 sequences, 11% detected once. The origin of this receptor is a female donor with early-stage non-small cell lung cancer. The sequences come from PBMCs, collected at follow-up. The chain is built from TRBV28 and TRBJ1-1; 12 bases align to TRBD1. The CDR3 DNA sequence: TGTGCCAGCAGTTTTGGGGACAGGGGGCACACTGAAGCTTTCTTT. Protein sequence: CASSFGDRGHTEAFF. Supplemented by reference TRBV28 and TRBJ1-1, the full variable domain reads DVKVTQSSRYLVKRTGEKVFLECVQDMDHENMFWYRQDPGLGLRLIYFSYDVKMKEKGDIPEGYSVSREKKERFSLILESASTNQTSMYLCASSFGDRGHTEAFFGQGTRLTVV.